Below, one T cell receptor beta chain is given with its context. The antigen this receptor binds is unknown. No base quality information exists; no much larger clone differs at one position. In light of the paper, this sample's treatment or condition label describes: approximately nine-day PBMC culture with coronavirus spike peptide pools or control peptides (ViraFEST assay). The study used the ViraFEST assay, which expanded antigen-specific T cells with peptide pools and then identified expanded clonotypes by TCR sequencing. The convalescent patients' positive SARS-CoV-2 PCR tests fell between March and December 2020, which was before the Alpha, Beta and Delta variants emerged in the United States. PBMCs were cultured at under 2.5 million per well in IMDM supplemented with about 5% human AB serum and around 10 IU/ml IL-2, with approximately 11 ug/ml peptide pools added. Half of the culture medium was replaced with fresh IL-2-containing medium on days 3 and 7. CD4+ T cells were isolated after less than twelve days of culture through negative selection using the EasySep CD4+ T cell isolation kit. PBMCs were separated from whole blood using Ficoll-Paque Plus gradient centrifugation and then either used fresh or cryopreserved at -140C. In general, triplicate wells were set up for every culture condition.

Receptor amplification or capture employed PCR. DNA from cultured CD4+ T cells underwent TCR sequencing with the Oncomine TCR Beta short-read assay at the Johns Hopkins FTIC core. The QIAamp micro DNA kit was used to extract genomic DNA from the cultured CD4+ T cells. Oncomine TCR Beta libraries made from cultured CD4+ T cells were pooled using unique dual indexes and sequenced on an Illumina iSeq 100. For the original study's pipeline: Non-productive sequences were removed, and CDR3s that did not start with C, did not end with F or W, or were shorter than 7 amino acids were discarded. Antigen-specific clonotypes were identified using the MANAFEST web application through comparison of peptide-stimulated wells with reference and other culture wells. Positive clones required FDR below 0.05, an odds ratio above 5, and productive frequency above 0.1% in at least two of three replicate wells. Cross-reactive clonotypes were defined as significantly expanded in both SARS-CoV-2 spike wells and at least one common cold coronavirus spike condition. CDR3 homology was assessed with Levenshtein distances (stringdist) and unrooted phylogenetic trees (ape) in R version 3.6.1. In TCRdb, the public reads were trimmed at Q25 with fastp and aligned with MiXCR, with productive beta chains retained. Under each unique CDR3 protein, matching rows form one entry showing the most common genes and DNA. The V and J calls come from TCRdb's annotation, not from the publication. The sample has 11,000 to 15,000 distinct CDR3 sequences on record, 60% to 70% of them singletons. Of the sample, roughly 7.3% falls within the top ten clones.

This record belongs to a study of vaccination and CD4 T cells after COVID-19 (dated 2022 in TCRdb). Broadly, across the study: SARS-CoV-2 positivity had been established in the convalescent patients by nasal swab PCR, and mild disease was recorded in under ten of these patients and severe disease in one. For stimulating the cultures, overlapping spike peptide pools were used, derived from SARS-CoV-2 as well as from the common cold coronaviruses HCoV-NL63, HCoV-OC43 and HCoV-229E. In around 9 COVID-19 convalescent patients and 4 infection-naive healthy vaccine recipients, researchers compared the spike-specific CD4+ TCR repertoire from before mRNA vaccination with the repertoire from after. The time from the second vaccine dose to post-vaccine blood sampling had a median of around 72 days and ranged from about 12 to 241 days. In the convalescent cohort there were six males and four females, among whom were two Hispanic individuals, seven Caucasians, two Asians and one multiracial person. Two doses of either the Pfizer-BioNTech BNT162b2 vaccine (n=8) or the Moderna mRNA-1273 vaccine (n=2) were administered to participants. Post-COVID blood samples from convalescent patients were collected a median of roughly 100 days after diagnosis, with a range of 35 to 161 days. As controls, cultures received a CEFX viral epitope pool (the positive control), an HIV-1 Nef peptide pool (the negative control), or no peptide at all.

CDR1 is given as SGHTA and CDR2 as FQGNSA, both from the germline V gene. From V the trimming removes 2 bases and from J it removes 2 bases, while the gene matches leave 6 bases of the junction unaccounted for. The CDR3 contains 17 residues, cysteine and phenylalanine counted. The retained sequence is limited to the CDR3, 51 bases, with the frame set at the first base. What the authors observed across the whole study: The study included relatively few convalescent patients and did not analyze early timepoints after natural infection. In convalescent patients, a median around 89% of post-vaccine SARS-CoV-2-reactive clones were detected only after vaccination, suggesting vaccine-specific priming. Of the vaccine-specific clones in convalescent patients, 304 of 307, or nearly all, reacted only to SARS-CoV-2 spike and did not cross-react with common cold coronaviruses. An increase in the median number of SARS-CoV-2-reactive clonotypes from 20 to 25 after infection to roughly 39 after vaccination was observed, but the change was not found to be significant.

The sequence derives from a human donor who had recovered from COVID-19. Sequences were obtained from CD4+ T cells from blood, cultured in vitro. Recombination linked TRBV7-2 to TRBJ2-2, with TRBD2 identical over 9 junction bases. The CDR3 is CASSLLAGPINTGELFF. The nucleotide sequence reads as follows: TGTGCCAGCAGCTTACTAGCGGGACCCATTAACACCGGGGAGCTGTTTTTT.